This entry features one T cell receptor (beta chain) sequence. Trimming pared 4 bases from V and 6 bases from J, leaving 10 bases between. The CDR3 is made up of 13 amino acids. Looked up from germline, CDR1 is SGDLS and CDR2 is YYNGEE. The sample belongs to a study of blood T cell repertoires in COVID-19. As handled by the study authors: For nucleated cells, counts were estimated from reference gene primer amplification. Method: immunoSEQ multiplex PCR; TCRdb's copy keeps in-frame clones and lacks some. The DNA was the basis for D and trimming; V, J and clone size are from that table. The sample yields around 150,000 clones, 65% to 85% seen once.

The sequenced sample was PBMCs or T cells enriched from blood (not recorded which). The chain employs TRBV9 and TRBJ2-2; D gene ambiguous. The sequence derives from an older man who had been exposed to COVID-19. CDR3 sequence reads: CASSPRLSGELFF. CDR3 DNA: TGTGCCAGCAGCCCTCGTCTGTCCGGGGAGCTGTTTTTT.